These 16 T cell receptor beta chains came from one sample sequenced in a study of shared clonotypes between healthy human individuals. Sequencing was performed with immunoSEQ multiplex PCR; in TCRdb, only in-frame clones are kept and a portion is missing. The sample carries roughly 1.4 million clones, 98% recorded once. Sequences were obtained from naive CD4+ T cells sorted from blood. Subset denoted: CD45RA+ positively selected. The receptor set was obtained from a man younger than 45 in good health.

With respect to this clone: This specimen includes other DNA sequences encoding the same CDR3. The chain employs TRBV27 and TRBJ2-1; 7 bases fit TRBD2. The germline V gene has CDR1 MNHEY and CDR2 SMNVEV (reference sequence). Trimming cost V 6 bases and J 0 bases; bases outside gene matches: 5. The CDR3 covers 15 residues. This CDR3 reads CASSLGGSSYNEQFF. The CDR3 DNA sequence: TGTGCCAGCAGCCTCGGGGGGAGCTCCTACAATGAGCAGTTCTTC.

This clone has just one count. The chain couples TRBV5-5 to TRBJ1-2; 9 bases line up with TRBD1. CDR3 length: 17 amino acids. After removal of 2 bases from V and 5 bases from J, the junction contained 13 bases not matched to a gene. CDR1 is SGHKS and CDR2 is YYEKEE in the germline V gene (reference sequence). The CDR3: CASSFWPVQGATYGYTF. For the CDR3, the DNA is TGTGCCAGCAGCTTCTGGCCGGTACAGGGGGCGACTTATGGCTACACCTTC.

The chain carries TRBV19 and TRBJ2-1; TRBD2 might be the D (6 bases). V was clipped by 4 bases and J by 2 bases, with 15 bases between them. This CDR3 spans 16 amino acids. Germline V gene data show CDR1 as LNHDA and CDR2 as SQIVND (reference sequence). The CDR3, as DNA: TGTGCCAGTAGTAGCCCTAGCGTTAGGGCCTACAATGAGCAGTTCTTC. It is translated as CASSSPSVRAYNEQFF.

The V gene is TRBV9, the J gene TRBJ2-2; either TRBD1 or TRBD2 may supply D (5 bases each). Germline assignment: CDR1 SGDLS and CDR2 YYNGEE. V lost 2 bases, J lost 6 bases, and 11 bases lay in between. This CDR3 region has 14 residues. The DNA for the CDR3 is TGTGCCAGCAGCGTCTCGATGGGGGCCGGGGAGCTGTTTTTT. This codes for CASSVSMGAGELFF. Combining the CDR3 with reference TRBV9 and TRBJ2-2 gives the whole variable domain DSGVTQTPKHLITATGQRVTLRCSPRSGDLSVYWYQQSLDQGLQFLIQYYNGEERAKGNILERFSAQQFPDLHSELNLSSLELGDSALYFCASSVSMGAGELFFGEGSRLTVL.

V usage is TRBV9 and J usage is TRBJ2-7; TRBD2 aligns across 8 bases. Looked up from germline, CDR1 is SGDLS and CDR2 is YYNGEE. This CDR3 is built from 16 residues. The V and J ends lost 4 bases and 4 bases, in that order; junction bases with no gene match: 13. In DNA form, the CDR3 reads TGTGCCAGCAGCTCAATGAAAGCGGGAGATCTATACGAGCAGTACTTC. The encoded protein is CASSSMKAGDLYEQYF.

This clone was recorded only once. V and J are TRBV6-5 and TRBJ2-1; no firm D call. Germline V gives CDR1 MNHEY, CDR2 SVGAGI. The CDR3 is made up of 15 amino acids. V was cut by 6 bases and J by 9 bases, with 21 bases left in between. The CDR3 coding sequence is TGTGCCAGCAGAATCCGGGTCCAGCCAATGGGTGAGCAGTTCTTC. Translation gives CASRIRVQPMGEQFF.

DNA of the CDR3: TGTGCCAGCAGCACCGGTTCTAGCACGCTCAGTGAGCAGTTCTTC. Translated: CASSTGSSTLSEQFF. This chain links TRBV7-2 with TRBJ2-1; weak D call: TRBD2 (5 bases). Germline V gives CDR1 SGHTA, CDR2 FQGNSA. The CDR3 runs to 15 residues. Trimming pared 5 bases from V and 9 bases from J, leaving 20 bases between.

The chain combines TRBV9 with TRBJ1-4, with a possible D match to TRBD1 (6 bases). Germline CDR1 reads SGDLS; CDR2 reads YYNGEE. The CDR3 contains 13 residues. The ends were cut back, 4 bases at V and 12 bases at J, with 16 bases in the middle. The CDR3 DNA reads TGTGCCAGCAGCTCAACGACAGGCACGCAACTGTTTTTT. Translating gives CASSSTTGTQLFF.

In this sample, this clone turned up a few times. This rearrangement joins TRBV5-5 to TRBJ2-7; D is ambiguous. This CDR3 comprises 13 residues. Germline CDR1 reads SGHKS; CDR2 reads YYEKEE (reference sequence). V was shortened by 4 bases and J by 3 bases, with 11 bases between the two germline ends. In nucleotides, the CDR3 is TGTGCCAGCAGCCGCACTGGAGACTACGAGCAGTACTTC. It translates to CASSRTGDYEQYF.

The chain carries TRBV4-3 and TRBJ2-2, with D possibly being TRBD2 (5 bases). The V end lost 0 bases, the J end lost 0 bases, and 14 bases lay between the germline ends. The CDR3 loop spans 18 amino acids. Germline V CDR1 and CDR2: LGHNA, YSLEER. In DNA form, the CDR3 reads TGCGCCAGCAGCCAAGATATGAGCGGAAGTGCGAACACCGGGGAGCTGTTTTTT. It yields the protein CASSQDMSGSANTGELFF.

The rearrangement uses TRBV19 and TRBJ1-4; the D gene is possibly TRBD1 (5 bases). The CDR3 sequence is 13 residues long. V lost 8 bases, J lost 5 bases, and 12 bases lay in between. Germline CDR1 reads LNHDA; CDR2 reads SQIVND (reference sequence). The DNA for the CDR3 is TGTGCCAGTGGCTCGGGGGGGAATGAAAAACTGTTTTTT. Translating it yields CASGSGGNEKLFF.

This clone occurred once. The V and J genes are TRBV29-1 and TRBJ2-5; 8 positions match TRBD1. Trimming at V came to 5 bases and at J to 5 bases, leaving 13 bases not matched to a gene. This CDR3 has 15 amino acids. CDR1 and CDR2 (germline): SQVTM, ANQGSEA. The CDR3 DNA reads as TGCAGCGTTCACCGGGACAGGCGAATCGGGGAGACCCAGTACTTC. This codes for CSVHRDRRIGETQYF.

The chain uses TRBV2 and TRBJ2-5, with no clear D. CDR3 length: 14 amino acids. Per germline, CDR1 SNHLY and CDR2 FYNNEI. V lost 3 bases to trimming and J lost 5 bases, with 13 bases between them. The CDR3 sequence: CASSDLGLGETQYF. The CDR3 region has the DNA TGTGCCAGCAGTGATTTAGGTTTAGGGGAGACCCAGTACTTC.

About this clone: It may be a read error: a sequence one base away is much more abundant. The chain links TRBV18 to TRBJ2-5, with D hard to call. Germline CDR1 reads KGHSH; CDR2 reads LQKENI. The CDR3 length is 11 residues. V was pared by 2 bases and J by 5 bases, with 3 bases between. This CDR3 reads CASSPWETQYF. The CDR3 coding sequence is TGTGCCAGCTCACCATGGGAGACCCAGTACTTC.

Only one count was recorded for this clone. The chain is built from TRBV5-4 and TRBJ2-5; 10 bases fit TRBD2. The trim removed 9 bases at V and 3 bases at J, leaving 5 bases unmatched. Germline values: CDR1 SGHNT, CDR2 YYREEE (reference sequence). This CDR3 comprises 13 residues. The CDR3 bases are TGTGCCACCGCTCTAGCGGGGGAAGAGACCCAGTACTTC. It translates to CATALAGEETQYF.

This chain connects TRBV11-1 to TRBJ2-1; TRBD2 matches 10 bases. CDR3 length: 15 amino acids. Trimming removed 5 bases from V and 2 bases from J; junction bases left unmatched: 3. The germline CDR1 and CDR2 sequences are SGHAT and FQDESV (reference sequence). The CDR3 DNA reads TGTGCCAGCAGCCGAACTAGCGGGACCTACAATGAGCAGTTCTTC. It yields the protein CASSRTSGTYNEQFF.